Below, 17 T cell receptor beta chains from the same sample are listed, as sequenced in a study of T cell repertoires in cytomegalovirus infection. TCRdb recomputed calls from the reads with MiXCR, one row per CDR3 protein. The top ten hold roughly 70% of the sample, which has about 100,000 distinct CDR3 sequences, roughly 39% seen once. No cognate antigen is known for these TCRs. Specimen: CD8+ T cells from cultured PBMCs, collected from culture after CMV antigen stimulation. These receptors all stem from a human donor in good health (CMV status not recorded). Some clones in this sample may be carry-over from other donors' samples.

CDR3 region: CASSTDDEYTEAFF. CDR3 coding DNA: TGTGCCAGCAGCACCGACGACGAGTACACTGAAGCTTTCTTT. The rearrangement uses TRBV12-3 or TRBV12-4 and TRBJ1-1; no clear D. The CDR3 spans 14 residues. V was pared by 6 bases and J by 3 bases, with 14 bases between.

The J gene is TRBJ2-1, the V gene TRBV9, with TRBD2 matching 12 bases. The CDR3 contains 15 residues. Germline CDR1 SGDLS, CDR2 YYNGEE. The V and J ends lost 5 bases and 8 bases, in that order; junction bases with no gene match: 8. The CDR3 here is CASSASSGGAYEQFF. The CDR3 DNA is TGTGCCAGCAGTGCTTCTAGCGGGGGGGCCTATGAGCAGTTCTTC. Looking up the rest from reference TRBV9 and TRBJ2-1 gives the full variable domain: DSGVTQTPKHLITATGQRVTLRCSPRSGDLSVYWYQQSLDQGLQFLIQYYNGEERAKGNILERFSAQQFPDLHSELNLSSLELGDSALYFCASSASSGGAYEQFFGPGTRLTVL.

The chain employs TRBV28 and TRBJ2-5; 13 nucleotides agree with TRBD2. The V and J ends lost 5 bases and 2 bases, in that order; junction bases with no gene match: 2. CDR1 and CDR2 from the germline V gene are MDHEN and SYDVKM. The CDR3 consists of 15 residues. The CDR3 spells CASSPTSGGQETQYF. The CDR3, as DNA: TGTGCCAGCAGTCCGACTAGCGGGGGGCAAGAGACCCAGTACTTC.

As concerns this clonotype: One end of the junction varies from germline; a read error may be responsible. J is TRBJ2-3 and V is TRBV7-6, with D tentatively TRBD1 or TRBD2 (6 bases each). The CDR3 runs to 15 residues. In germline, CDR1 is SGHVS, CDR2 FNYEAQ. CDR3 bases: TGTGCCAGCAGCTCCTTAGGGGGAGGCACAAATACGCAGTATTTT. It yields the protein CASSSLGGGTNTQYF.

This chain's CDR3 is CSVTDRGTYEQYF. CDR3 DNA: TGCAGCGTGACTGACAGGGGAACCTACGAGCAGTACTTC. This chain links TRBV29-1 with TRBJ2-7; TRBD1 agrees at 8 bases. V trimming: 6 bases; J trimming: 2 bases; junction bases outside the gene matches: 6. Germline CDR1 reads SQVTM; CDR2 reads ANQGSEA. The CDR3 has 13 residues.

This clonotype was counted ten times or more. The chain employs TRBV7-9 and TRBJ2-1, with TRBD1 matching 9 bases. Germline V lookup: CDR1 SEHNR, CDR2 FQNEAQ (reference sequence). The CDR3 extends over 15 amino acids. V shed 4 bases and J 3 bases; nucleotides not matched to a gene: 4. The CDR3 nucleotides are TGTGCCAGCAGCTCCACGACAGGGGGCTACAATGAGCAGTTCTTC. Translating it yields CASSSTTGGYNEQFF.

This clonotype showed up many times. The CDR3 spells CASSIQVVTGELFF. CDR3 in DNA: TGTGCCAGTAGTATACAGGTGGTCACCGGGGAGCTGTTTTTT. This chain connects TRBV19 to TRBJ2-2, with D unresolved. Germline loops: CDR1 LNHDA, CDR2 SQIVND (reference sequence). V was shortened by 2 bases and J by 4 bases, with 8 bases between the two germline ends. The CDR3 consists of 14 residues.

This clonotype was detected a few times. CDR3 in amino acids: CATSPSGAATEAFF. In nucleotides, the CDR3 is TGTGCCACCAGTCCCTCCGGGGCGGCCACTGAAGCTTTCTTT. The genes are TRBV24-1 and TRBJ1-1, with a weak D call TRBD1 (5 bases). The CDR3 length is 14 residues. Germline assignment: CDR1 KGHDR and CDR2 SFDVKD. The ends were cut back, 6 bases at V and 4 bases at J, with 14 bases in the middle.

The chain has TRBV5-1 and TRBJ2-7; TRBD2 aligns across 7 bases. Germline lookup yields CDR1 SGHRS and CDR2 YFSETQ. Germline trimming cut 1 base from V and 1 base from J; bases unmatched to any gene: 5. The CDR3 has 15 residues. The CDR3 reads CASSLYTGGSYEQYF. As DNA, the CDR3 is TGCGCCAGCAGCTTGTATACGGGGGGTTCCTACGAGCAGTACTTC.

This chain joins TRBV7-9 and TRBJ2-6; unclear D gene. CDR3 length: 16 residues. The V end lost 4 bases, the J end lost 3 bases, and 13 bases lay between the germline ends. CDR1 and CDR2 (germline): SEHNR, FQNEAQ (reference sequence). The CDR3 reads CASSYPARFGANVLTF. As DNA, the CDR3 is TGTGCCAGCAGCTACCCCGCCAGGTTTGGGGCCAACGTCCTGACTTTC.

This rearrangement joins TRBV28 to TRBJ1-1; 9 bases agree with TRBD1. CDR3 length: 13 residues. Germline V gene lookup returns CDR1 MDHEN and CDR2 SYDVKM. Trimming took 9 bases from V and 4 from J; bases not matched to a gene: 6. CDR3 region: CASGIQGATEAFF. The DNA for the CDR3 is TGTGCCAGTGGAATACAGGGGGCCACTGAAGCTTTCTTT.

This clonotype has a handful of counts. The chain recombines TRBV6-6 with TRBJ2-7; D is perhaps TRBD2 (6 bases). Trimming took 0 bases from V and 7 from J, leaving 13 bases between them. The CDR3 has 14 amino acids. Looked up from germline, CDR1 is MNHNY and CDR2 is SVGAGI (reference sequence). CDR3: CASSYSPWGEEQYF. The CDR3 nucleotides are TGTGCCAGCAGTTACTCCCCTTGGGGGGAAGAGCAGTACTTC.

The chain has TRBV11-2 and TRBJ2-2; D is unclear. The CDR3 has 13 amino acids. Germline V gene lookup returns CDR1 SGHAT and CDR2 FQNNGV. Trimming stripped 7 bases from V and 5 bases from J, with 11 bases between. The CDR3 DNA reads as TGTGCCAGCACCGGGTGGGAAACCGGGGAGCTGTTTTTT. Protein: CASTGWETGELFF.

V and J are TRBV7-9 and TRBJ2-3, with TRBD2 matching over 14 bases. J was trimmed by 4 bases and V by 0 bases; bases with no gene match: 6. The CDR3 loop spans 18 amino acids. The germline V gene has CDR1 SEHNR and CDR2 FQNEAQ (reference sequence). As DNA, the CDR3 is TGTGCCAGCAGCTTAGCGCTTCAGACTAGCGGGGGGGCAGATACGCAGTATTTT. Translated: CASSLALQTSGGADTQYF.

This chain connects TRBV7-9 to TRBJ2-7, with 7 bases aligning to TRBD1. V lost 5 bases, J lost 4 bases, and 8 bases stayed unmatched. Germline assignment: CDR1 SEHNR and CDR2 FQNEAQ (reference sequence). This CDR3 region has 14 residues. CDR3 bases: TGTGCCAGCAGCGTCCGGGACAGCGATTACGAGCAGTACTTC. Protein product: CASSVRDSDYEQYF.

The table lists this clonotype with a count of one. The rearrangement uses TRBV2 and TRBJ2-3; D remains ambiguous. Germline CDR1 reads SNHLY; CDR2 reads FYNNEI. Trimming stripped 10 bases from V and 10 bases from J, with 18 bases between. The CDR3 consists of 12 residues. CDR3 bases: TGTGCCACCCTCGACGAAGTGACTGCGCAGTATTTT. It codes for CATLDEVTAQYF. The full variable domain, completed using reference TRBV2 and TRBJ2-3, is EPEVTQTPSHQVTQMGQEVILRCVPISNHLYFYWYRQILGQKVEFLVSFYNNEISEKSEIFDDQFSVERPDGSNFTLKIRSTKLEDSAMYFCATLDEVTAQYFGPGTRLTVL.

This clonotype came up a few times. The V gene is TRBV12-3 or TRBV12-4, the J gene TRBJ1-1; D is perhaps TRBD1 (6 bases). Between the trimmed V and J ends, which lost 3 bases and 1 base, there was a span of 9 bases. This CDR3 has 14 amino acids. In DNA form, the CDR3 reads TGTGCCAGCAGTTTGACGGGACAGAACACTGAAGCTTTCTTT. Residues: CASSLTGQNTEAFF.